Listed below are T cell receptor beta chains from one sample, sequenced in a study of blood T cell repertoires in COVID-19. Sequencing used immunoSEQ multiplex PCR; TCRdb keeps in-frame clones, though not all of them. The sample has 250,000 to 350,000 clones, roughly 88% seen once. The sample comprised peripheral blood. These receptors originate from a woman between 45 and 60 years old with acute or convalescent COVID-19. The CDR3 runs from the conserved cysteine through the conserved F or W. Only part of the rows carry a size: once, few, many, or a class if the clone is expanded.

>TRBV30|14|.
CAWSVGRSAYGYTF
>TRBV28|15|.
CASSPPPGDSKTQYF
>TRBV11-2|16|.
CASSFGLRGRGYEQYF
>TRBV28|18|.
CASRPDTGFNLNNEKLFF
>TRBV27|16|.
CASSFIRALGNQPQHF
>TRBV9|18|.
CASSAVGLAGGGTDTQYF
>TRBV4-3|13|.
CASSQGTVYGYTF
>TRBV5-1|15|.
CASSLRTVSSNEQFF
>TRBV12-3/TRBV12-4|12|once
CASSLTDYGYTF
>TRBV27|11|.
CASSLPREQFF
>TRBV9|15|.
CASSHPDWANYGYTF
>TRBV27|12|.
CASSRGYNEQFF
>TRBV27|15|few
CASSLSWHSNQPQHF
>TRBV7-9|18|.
CASSTGTSGELAKNIQYF
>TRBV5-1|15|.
CASSLDGTGHETQYF
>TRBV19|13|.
CASRLEAHQPQHF
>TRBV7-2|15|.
CASSTTGSSLYEQYF
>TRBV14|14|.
CASSPRVSDTEAFF
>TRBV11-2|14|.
CASSLQVMNTEAFF
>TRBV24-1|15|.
CATSDFYRGQETQYF
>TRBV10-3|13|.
CAISRQGTETQYF
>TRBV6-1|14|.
CASSDIQAGNTIYF